This T cell receptor (beta chain) was found in a study of blood T cell repertoires in COVID-19 (TCRdb year 2020). Background on the whole study: Samples from collaborators originated in the United States, Italy and Spain and spanned both the acute and convalescent phases of COVID-19. Where available, HLA class I and class II types were obtained from metadata supplied by the sample provider rather than from assay-based typing. The samples were drawn from the first 160 participants of the ongoing ImmuneRACE study and from 950 to 1,500 subjects provided by 6 global collaborators. The material from the prospective study consisted of cDNA or gDNA derived from T cells, B-cell-depleted T cells, or PBMCs. A freely available public database, intended as a resource for researchers studying the immune response to SARS-CoV-2, is where the repertoires were released. The dataset comprised deeply sampled blood TCRbeta repertoires from subjects exposed to, actively infected with, or recovered from COVID-19. The sample metadata nearly always contained a de-identified subject ID, COVID-19 status, age in years and sex.

Collaborating institutions collected whole blood in K2EDTA tubes following their own protocols. For TCRbeta analysis, collaborators shipped samples as frozen whole blood, isolated PBMCs, or DNA extracted from either of those sample types. CDR1 and CDR2 were assigned from the germline V gene (reference sequence) as SGHKS and YYEKEE. The CDR3 goes from the cysteine to the phenylalanine over 13 residues. CDR3 DNA is the only sequence kept; it has 39 bases, read in frame from the first base. Trimming costs V 0 bases and J 5 bases, and their ends lie 6 bases apart. Comment on this clone: Its antigen remains unidentified. Per-base quality was not reported, and no clone a single base away is much larger than it.

The immunoSEQ Assay, a bias-controlled multiplex PCR, was used to amplify TCRbeta CDR3 regions from genomic DNA. The study's processing was this. The number of nucleated cells in each sample was estimated by amplification of reference gene primers within the assay. To quantify the absolute abundance of each unique TCRbeta CDR3 rearrangement, sequence reads were collapsed and filtered. For each sample, productive Simpson clonality was calculated as the square root of Simpson's diversity index over productive rearrangements. In TCRdb, the immuneACCESS table is reduced to in-frame sequences with V and J assigned. These tables do not hold every clone; where another copy was compared, an unresolved V gene accounts for under half, and the others remain unexplained. Clone size and the V and J calls come from that table; the DNA yielded D and trimming. Across this sample there are approximately 83,000 clones, with approximately 86% seen only once. The ten largest clones capture almost 3.5% of the sample.

General conclusions and limits of the study: The quantity of clinical and demographic metadata differed by source and by participant and was supplied without curation.

The receptor chain draws on TRBV5-5 and TRBJ1-5; the D gene cannot be named for sure. This clonotype was obtained from a man aged 50-59 years with acute or convalescent COVID-19. The sample comprised peripheral blood. The nucleotide sequence is TGTGCCAGCAGCTTGGGCGGAGATCAGCCCCAGCATTTT. Its protein product is CASSLGGDQPQHF.